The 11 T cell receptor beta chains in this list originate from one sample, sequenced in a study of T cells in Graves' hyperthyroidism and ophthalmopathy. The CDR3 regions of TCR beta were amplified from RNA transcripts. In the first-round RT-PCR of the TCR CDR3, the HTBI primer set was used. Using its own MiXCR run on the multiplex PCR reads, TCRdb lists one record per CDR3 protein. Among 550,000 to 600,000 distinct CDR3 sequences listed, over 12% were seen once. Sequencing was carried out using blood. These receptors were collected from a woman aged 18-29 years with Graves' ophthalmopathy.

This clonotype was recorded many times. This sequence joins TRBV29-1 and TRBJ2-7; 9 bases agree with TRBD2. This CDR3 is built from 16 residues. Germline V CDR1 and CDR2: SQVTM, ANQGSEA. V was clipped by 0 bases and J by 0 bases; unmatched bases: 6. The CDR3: CSVEERASGTSYEQYF. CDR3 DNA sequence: TGCAGCGTTGAAGAAAGGGCTAGCGGGACCTCCTACGAGCAGTACTTC.

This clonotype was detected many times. In nucleotides, the CDR3 is TGTGCCAGCAGCTTAGATCCGGGAGTGGGTGAGCAGTTCTTC. It translates to CASSLDPGVGEQFF. This sequence joins TRBV7-2 and TRBJ2-1, with a tentative D call TRBD2 (6 bases). The V end was cut by 1 base, the J end by 9 bases, with 13 bases between. Germline V gene data show CDR1 as SGHTA and CDR2 as FQGNSA. This CDR3 comprises 14 residues.

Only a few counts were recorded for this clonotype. The CDR3 reads CASSQEGTSGTEQFF. In DNA form, the CDR3 reads TGTGCCAGCAGCCAAGAAGGGACTAGCGGTACAGAGCAGTTCTTC. The chain links TRBV4-2 to TRBJ2-1, with 11 nucleotides matching TRBD2. Germline CDR1 LGHNA, CDR2 YNFKEQ. This CDR3 has 15 residues. J was trimmed by 10 bases and V by 0 bases; bases with no gene match: 5.

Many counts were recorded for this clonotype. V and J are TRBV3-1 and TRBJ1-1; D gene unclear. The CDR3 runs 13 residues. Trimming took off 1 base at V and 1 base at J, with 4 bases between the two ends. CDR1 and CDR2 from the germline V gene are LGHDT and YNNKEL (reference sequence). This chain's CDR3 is CASSQGQNTEAFF. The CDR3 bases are TGTGCCAGCAGCCAAGGACAGAACACTGAAGCTTTCTTT.

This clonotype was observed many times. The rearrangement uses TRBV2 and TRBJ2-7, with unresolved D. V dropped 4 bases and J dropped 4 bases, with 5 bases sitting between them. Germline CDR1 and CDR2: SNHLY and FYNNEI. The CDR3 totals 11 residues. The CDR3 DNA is TGTGCCAGCAGTGGGCGGTACGAGCAGTACTTC. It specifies CASSGRYEQYF.

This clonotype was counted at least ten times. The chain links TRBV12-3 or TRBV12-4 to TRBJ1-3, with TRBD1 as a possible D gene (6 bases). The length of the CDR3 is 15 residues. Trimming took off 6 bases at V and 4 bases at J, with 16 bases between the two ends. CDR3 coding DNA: TGTGCCAGCAGCCCGAGTCGAGGGGGAGGAAACACCATATATTTT. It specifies CASSPSRGGGNTIYF.

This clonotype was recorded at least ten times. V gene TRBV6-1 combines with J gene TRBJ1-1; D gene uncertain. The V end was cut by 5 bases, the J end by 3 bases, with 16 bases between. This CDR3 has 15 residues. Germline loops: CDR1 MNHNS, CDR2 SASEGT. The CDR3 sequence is CASSPRAREDTEAFF. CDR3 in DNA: TGTGCCAGCAGTCCACGGGCGCGGGAGGACACTGAAGCTTTCTTT.

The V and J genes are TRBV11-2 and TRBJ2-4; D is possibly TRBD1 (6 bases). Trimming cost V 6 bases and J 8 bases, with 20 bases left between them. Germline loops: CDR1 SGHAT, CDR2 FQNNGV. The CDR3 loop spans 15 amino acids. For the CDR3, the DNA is TGTGCCAGCAGATACGACACCGGGACAAGGGACATTCAGTACTTC. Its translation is CASRYDTGTRDIQYF.

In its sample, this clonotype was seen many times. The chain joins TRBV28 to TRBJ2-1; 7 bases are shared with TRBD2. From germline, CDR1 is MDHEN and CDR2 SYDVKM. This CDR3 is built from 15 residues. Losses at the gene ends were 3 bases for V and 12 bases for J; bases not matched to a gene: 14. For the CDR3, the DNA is TGTGCCAGCAGTTTCCCCCAGGGTTCAGCGGGAAGGCAGTTCTTC. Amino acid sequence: CASSFPQGSAGRQFF.

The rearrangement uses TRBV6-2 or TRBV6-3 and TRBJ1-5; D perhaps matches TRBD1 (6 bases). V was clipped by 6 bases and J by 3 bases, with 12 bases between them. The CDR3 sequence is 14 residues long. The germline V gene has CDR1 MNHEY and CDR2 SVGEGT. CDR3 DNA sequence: TGTGCCAGCAGGTTAGACAGGATCAATCAGCCCCAGCATTTT. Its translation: CASRLDRINQPQHF.

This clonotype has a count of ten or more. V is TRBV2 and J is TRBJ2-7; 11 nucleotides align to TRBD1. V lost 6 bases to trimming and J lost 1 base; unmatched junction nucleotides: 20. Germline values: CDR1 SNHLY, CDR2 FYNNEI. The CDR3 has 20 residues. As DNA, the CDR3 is TGTGCCAGCAGGGAACTTAGGACTCTGCTCCGGGACAGGGGGTCCTACGAGCAGTACTTC. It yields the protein CASRELRTLLRDRGSYEQYF.